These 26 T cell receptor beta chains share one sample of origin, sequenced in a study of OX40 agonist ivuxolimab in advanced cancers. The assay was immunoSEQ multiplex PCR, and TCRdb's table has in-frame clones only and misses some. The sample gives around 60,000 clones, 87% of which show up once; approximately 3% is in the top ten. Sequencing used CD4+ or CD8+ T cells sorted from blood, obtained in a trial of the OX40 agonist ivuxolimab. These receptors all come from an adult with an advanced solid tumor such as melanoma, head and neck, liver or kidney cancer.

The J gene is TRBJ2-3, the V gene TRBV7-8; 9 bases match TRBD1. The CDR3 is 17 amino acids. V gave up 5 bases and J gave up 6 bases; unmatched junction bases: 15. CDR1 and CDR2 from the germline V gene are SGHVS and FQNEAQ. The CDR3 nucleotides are TGTGCCAGCAGCCCGGGACAGGGAGAAGGGGGGGTGGATACGCAGTATTTT. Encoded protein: CASSPGQGEGGVDTQYF.

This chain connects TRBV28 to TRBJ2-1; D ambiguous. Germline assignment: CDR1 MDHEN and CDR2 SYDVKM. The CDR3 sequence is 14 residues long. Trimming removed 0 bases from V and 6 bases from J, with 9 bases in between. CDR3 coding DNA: TGTGCCAGCAGTTTATGGGACGTAACCAATGAGCAGTTCTTC. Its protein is CASSLWDVTNEQFF.

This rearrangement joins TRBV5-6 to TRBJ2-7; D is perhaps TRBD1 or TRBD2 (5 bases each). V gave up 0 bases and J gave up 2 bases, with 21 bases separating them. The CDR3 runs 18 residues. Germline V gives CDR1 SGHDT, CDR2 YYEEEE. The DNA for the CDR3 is TGTGCCAGCAGCTTGGCATGGGGACGCCCCGACGGGGCCTACGAGCAGTACTTC. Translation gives CASSLAWGRPDGAYEQYF.

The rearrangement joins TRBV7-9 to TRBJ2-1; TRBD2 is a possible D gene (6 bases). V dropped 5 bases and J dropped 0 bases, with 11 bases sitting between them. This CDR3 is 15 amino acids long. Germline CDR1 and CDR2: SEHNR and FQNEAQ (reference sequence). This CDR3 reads CASSEPGSSYNEQFF. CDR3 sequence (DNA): TGTGCCAGCAGCGAGCCCGGGAGCTCCTACAATGAGCAGTTCTTC.

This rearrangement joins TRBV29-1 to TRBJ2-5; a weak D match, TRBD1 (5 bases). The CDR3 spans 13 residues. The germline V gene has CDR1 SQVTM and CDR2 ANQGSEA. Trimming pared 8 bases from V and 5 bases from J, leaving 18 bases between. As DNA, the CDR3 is TGCAGCACTAAGCAAGGGGATCGGGAGACCCAGTACTTC. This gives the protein CSTKQGDRETQYF.

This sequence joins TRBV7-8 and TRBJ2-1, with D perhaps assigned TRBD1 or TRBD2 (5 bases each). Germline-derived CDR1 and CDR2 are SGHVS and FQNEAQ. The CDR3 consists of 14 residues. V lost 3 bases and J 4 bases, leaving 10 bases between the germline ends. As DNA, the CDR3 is TGTGCCAGCAGCTTGGGGACGGCTTACAATGAGCAGTTCTTC. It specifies CASSLGTAYNEQFF.

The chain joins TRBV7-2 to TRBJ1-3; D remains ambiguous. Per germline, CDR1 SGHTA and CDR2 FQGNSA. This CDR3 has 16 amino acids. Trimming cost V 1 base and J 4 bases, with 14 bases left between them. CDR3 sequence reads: CASSLELGRSGNTIYF. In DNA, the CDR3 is TGTGCCAGCAGCTTAGAGCTGGGTCGGTCCGGAAACACCATATATTTT.

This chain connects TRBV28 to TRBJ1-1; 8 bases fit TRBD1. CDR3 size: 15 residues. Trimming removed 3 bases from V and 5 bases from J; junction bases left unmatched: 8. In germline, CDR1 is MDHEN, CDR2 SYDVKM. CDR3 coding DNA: TGTGCCAGCAGTTTTGGGGACAGGTCTTCTACTGAAGCTTTCTTT. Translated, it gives CASSFGDRSSTEAFF.

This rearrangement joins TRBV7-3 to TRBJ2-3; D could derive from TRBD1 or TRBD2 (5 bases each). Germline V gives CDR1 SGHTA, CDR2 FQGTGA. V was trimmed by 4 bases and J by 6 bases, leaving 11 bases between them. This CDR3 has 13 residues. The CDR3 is CASSSGTSDTQYF. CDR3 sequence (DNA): TGTGCCAGCAGCTCCGGGACCTCGGATACGCAGTATTTT.

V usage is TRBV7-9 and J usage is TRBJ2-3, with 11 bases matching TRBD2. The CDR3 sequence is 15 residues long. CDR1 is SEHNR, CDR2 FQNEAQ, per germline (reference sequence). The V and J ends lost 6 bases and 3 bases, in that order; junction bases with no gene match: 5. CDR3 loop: CASSEGLAATDTQYF. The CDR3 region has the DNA TGTGCCAGCAGTGAGGGACTAGCGGCTACAGATACGCAGTATTTT.

The CDR3 DNA is TGTGCCAGCGGGCGGAGGGATTATGGCTACACCTTC. It translates to CASGRRDYGYTF. The chain is built from TRBV27 and TRBJ1-2, with D uncertain. With 8 bases removed from V and 5 bases from J, the gap between germline ends came to 12 bases. Germline lookup yields CDR1 MNHEY and CDR2 SMNVEV (reference sequence). This CDR3 is 12 amino acids long.

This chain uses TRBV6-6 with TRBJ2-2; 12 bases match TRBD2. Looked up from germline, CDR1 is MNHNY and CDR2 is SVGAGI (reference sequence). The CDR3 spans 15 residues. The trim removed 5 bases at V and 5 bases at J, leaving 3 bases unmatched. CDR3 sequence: CASSPGLAGTGELFF. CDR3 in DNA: TGTGCCAGCAGTCCTGGACTAGCGGGGACCGGGGAGCTGTTTTTT.

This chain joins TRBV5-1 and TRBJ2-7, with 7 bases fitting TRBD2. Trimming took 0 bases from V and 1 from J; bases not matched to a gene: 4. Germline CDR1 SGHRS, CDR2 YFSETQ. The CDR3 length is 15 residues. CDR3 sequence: CASSLDPGGSYEQYF. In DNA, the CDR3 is TGCGCCAGCAGCTTGGATCCGGGAGGTTCCTACGAGCAGTACTTC.

The CDR3 is CASSLASWTSGSTDTQYF. In DNA, the CDR3 is TGCGCCAGCAGCTTGGCATCCTGGACTAGCGGCAGCACAGATACGCAGTATTTT. The chain joins TRBV5-1 to TRBJ2-3; 10 bases map to TRBD2. In germline, CDR1 is SGHRS, CDR2 YFSETQ. The CDR3 is 18 residues long. V lost 0 bases and J lost 0; bases outside the gene matches: 7.

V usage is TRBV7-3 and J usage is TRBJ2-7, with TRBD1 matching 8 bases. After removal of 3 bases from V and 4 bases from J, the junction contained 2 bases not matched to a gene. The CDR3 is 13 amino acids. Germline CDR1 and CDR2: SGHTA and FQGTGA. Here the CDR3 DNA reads TGTGCCAGCAGCTTCGGACAGGGATACGAGCAGTACTTC. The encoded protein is CASSFGQGYEQYF.

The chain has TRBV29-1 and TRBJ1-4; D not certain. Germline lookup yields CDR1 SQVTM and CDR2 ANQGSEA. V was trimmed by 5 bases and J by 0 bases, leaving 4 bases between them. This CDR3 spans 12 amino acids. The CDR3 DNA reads TGCAGCGTTTGTACAACTAATGAAAAACTGTTTTTT. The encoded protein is CSVCTTNEKLFF.

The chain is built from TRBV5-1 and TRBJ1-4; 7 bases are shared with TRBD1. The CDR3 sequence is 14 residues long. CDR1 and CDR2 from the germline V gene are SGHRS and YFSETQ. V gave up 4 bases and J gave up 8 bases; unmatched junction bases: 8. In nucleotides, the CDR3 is TGCGCCAGCAGCGCTACAGGGGTGGGGGAAAAACTGTTTTTT. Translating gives CASSATGVGEKLFF.

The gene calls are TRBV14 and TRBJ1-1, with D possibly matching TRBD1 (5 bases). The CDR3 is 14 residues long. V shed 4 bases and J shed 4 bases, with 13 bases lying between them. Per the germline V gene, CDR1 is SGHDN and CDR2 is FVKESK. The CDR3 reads CASSRFAGFTEAFF. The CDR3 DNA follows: TGTGCCAGCAGCCGGTTCGCAGGGTTCACTGAAGCTTTCTTT.

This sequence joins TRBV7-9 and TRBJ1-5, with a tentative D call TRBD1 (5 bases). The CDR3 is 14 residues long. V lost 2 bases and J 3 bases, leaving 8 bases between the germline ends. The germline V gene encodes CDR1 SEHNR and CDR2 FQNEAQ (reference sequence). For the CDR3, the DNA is TGTGCCAGCAGCTTACCGGGGGACAATCAGCCCCAGCATTTT. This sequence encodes CASSLPGDNQPQHF. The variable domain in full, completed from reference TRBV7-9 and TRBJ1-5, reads DTGVSQNPRHKITKRGQNVTFRCDPISEHNRLYWYRQTLGQGPEFLTYFQNEAQLEKSRLLSDRFSAERPKGSFSTLEIQRTEQGDSAMYLCASSLPGDNQPQHFGDGTRLSIL.

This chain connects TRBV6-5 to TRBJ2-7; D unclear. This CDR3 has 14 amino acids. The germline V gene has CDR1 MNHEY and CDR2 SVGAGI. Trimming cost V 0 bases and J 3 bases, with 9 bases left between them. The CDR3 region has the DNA TGTGCCAGCAGTTACTCTCTCAATGTCTACGAGCAGTACTTC. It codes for CASSYSLNVYEQYF.

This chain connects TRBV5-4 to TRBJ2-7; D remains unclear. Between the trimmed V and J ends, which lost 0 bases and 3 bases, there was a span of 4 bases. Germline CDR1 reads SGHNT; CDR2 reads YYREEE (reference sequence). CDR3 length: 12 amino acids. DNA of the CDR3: TGTGCCAGCAGCTTGGACTTCTACGAGCAGTACTTC. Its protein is CASSLDFYEQYF. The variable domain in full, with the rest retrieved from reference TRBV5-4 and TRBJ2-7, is ETGVTQSPTHLIKTRGQQVTLRCSSQSGHNTVSWYQQALGQGPQFIFQYYREEENGRGNFPPRFSGLQFPNYSSELNVNALELDDSALYLCASSLDFYEQYFGPGTRLTVT.

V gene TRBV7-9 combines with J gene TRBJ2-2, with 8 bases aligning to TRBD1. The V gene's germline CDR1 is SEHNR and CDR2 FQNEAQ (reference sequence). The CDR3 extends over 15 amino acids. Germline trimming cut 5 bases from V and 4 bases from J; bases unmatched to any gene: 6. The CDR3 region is CASSADRGPTGELFF. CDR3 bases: TGTGCCAGCAGCGCCGACAGGGGTCCCACCGGGGAGCTGTTTTTT.

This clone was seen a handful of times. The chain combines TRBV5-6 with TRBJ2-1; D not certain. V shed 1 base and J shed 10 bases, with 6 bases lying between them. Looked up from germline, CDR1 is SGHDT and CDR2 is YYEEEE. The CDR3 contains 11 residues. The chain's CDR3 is CASSLHGEQFF. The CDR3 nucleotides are TGTGCCAGCAGCTTGCACGGGGAGCAGTTCTTC.

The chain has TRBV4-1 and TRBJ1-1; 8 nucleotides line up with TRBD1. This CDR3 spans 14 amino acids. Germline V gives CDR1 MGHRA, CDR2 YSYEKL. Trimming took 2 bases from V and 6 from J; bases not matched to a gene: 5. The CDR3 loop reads CASSQPRQGPEAFF. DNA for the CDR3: TGCGCCAGCAGCCAACCTCGACAGGGGCCTGAAGCTTTCTTT.

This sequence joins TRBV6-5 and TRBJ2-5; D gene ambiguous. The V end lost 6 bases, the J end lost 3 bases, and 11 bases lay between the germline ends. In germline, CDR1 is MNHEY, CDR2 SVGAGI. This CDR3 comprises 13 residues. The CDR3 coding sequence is TGTGCCAGCAGCTTAGGTTTTAAAGAGACCCAGTACTTC. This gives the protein CASSLGFKETQYF.

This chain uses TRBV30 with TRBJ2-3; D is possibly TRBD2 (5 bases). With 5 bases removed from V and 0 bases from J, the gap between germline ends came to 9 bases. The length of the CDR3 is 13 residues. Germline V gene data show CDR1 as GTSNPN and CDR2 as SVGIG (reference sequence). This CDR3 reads CAWEGFSTDTQYF. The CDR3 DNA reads TGTGCCTGGGAGGGTTTCAGCACAGATACGCAGTATTTT.